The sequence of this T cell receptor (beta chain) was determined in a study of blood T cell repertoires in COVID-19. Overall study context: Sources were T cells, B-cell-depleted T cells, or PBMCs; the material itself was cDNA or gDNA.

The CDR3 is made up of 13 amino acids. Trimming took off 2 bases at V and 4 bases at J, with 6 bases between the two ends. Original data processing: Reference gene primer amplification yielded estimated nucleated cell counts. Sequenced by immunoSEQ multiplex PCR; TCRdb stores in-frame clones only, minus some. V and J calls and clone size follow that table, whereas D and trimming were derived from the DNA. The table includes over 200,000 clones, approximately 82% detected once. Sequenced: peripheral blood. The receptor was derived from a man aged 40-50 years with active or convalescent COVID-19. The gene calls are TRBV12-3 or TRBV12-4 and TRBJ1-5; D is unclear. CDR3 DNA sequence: TGTGCCAGCAGTTTAATACGGAATCAGCCCCAGCATTTT. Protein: CASSLIRNQPQHF.